The entry below gives a single TCR beta chain sequence along with its context. What it binds is not known. The entry originates in a study of Graves' ophthalmopathy and Graves' hyperthyroidism. Overall study results and limits: Between ophthalmopathy and stable hyperthyroidism, a 13-signature model drew a separation with roughly 85% sensitivity and approximately 77% specificity.

The study amplified TCR beta CDR3 regions using RNA transcripts. A first-round RT-PCR used HTBI primers, followed by a second-round multiplex PCR. In TCRdb, the multiplex PCR reads were re-called with MiXCR into one record per CDR3 protein. The table lists 900,000 to 1,200,000 distinct CDR3 sequences, roughly 35% of them singletons, with approximately 10% in the top ten. Germline V CDR1 and CDR2: MNHEY, SMNVEV (reference sequence). This CDR3 is 13 amino acids long. Trimming cost V 6 bases and J 8 bases, with 13 bases left between them. The rearrangement links TRBV27 to TRBJ2-2; D is ambiguous. The sequenced material came from peripheral blood or thyroid tissue (not recorded which). The receptor comes from an adult man with Graves' hyperthyroidism. DNA of the CDR3: TGTGCCAGCAGGGCAAGAAGGGAAGGGGAGCTGTTTTTT. This encodes CASRARREGELFF.